The 2 T cell receptor beta chains below all came from one sample that was sequenced in a study of CXCR3-negative and CXCR3-positive naive CD8 T cells. The TRB cDNA libraries were prepared by 5' RACE with UMI labels. From its re-call of the 5' RACE reads, TCRdb lists each CDR3 protein once, without DNA. The sample is made up of some 130,000 distinct CDR3 sequences, and the top ten hold 0.49% of it. The source material was naive CXCR3- CD8+ T cells from blood. Subset denoted: CD45RO-CCR7+CD27+CD95- naive CD8+ T cells lacking CXCR3 (TNR3-). The receptor set was obtained from a human donor in good health. Some clones in this sample may be carry-over from other donors' samples.

Here the CDR3 reads CASSLDGGSAYEQYF. V is TRBV7-6 and J is TRBJ2-7; the D call of TRBD1 rests on TCRdb alone, since no DNA is present to check it. CDR3 length equals 15 residues. From germline, CDR1 is SGHVS and CDR2 FNYEAQ.

The rearrangement joins TRBV4-2 to TRBJ2-5. Germline lookup yields CDR1 LGHNA and CDR2 YNFKEQ. The CDR3 extends over 16 amino acids. CDR3: CASSQDLRQVPETQYF.